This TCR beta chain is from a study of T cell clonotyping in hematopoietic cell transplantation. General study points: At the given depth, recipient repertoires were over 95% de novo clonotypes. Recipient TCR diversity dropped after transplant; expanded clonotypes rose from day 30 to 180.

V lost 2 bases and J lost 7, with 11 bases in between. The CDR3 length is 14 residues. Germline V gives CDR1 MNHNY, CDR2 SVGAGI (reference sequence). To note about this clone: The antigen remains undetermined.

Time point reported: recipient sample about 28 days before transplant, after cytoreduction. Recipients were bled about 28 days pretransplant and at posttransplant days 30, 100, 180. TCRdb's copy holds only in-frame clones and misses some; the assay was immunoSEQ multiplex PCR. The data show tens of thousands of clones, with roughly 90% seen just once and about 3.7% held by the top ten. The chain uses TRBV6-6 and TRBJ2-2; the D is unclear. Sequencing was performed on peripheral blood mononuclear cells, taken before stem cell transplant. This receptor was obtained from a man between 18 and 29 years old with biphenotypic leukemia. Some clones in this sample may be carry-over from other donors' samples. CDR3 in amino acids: CASSYRGVIGELFF. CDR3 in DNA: TGTGCCAGCAGTTACCGTGGGGTGATCGGGGAGCTGTTTTTT.